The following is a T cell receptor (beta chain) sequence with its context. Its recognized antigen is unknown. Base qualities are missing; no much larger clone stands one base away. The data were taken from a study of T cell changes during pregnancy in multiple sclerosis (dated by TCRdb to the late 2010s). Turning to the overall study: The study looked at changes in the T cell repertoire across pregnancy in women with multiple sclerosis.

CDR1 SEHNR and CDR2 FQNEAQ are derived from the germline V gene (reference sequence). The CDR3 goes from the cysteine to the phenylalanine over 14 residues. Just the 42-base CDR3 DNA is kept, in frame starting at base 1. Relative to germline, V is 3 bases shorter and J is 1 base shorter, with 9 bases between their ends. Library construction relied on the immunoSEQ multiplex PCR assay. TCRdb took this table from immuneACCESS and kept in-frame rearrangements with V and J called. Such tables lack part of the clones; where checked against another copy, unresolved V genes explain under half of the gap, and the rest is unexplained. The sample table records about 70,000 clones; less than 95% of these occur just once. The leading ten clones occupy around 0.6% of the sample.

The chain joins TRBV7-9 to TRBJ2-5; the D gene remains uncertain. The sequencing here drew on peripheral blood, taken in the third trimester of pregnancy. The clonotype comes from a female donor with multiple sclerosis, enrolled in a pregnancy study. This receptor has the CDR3 CASSLPTFQETQYF. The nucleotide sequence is TGTGCCAGCAGCTTGCCGACATTCCAAGAGACCCAGTACTTC.